The present entry profiles one TCR beta chain with its context. PCR was performed using 60 Vbeta and 13 Jbeta primers. Per the authors' pipeline: Roughly 11 million shared chains were among the roughly 78 million unique TCR beta chains that a later analysis counted. Measured with immunoSEQ multiplex PCR; TCRdb has only the in-frame clones, and not every one. For V, J and clone size, that table is used; D and trimming come from the DNA. The table has about 130,000 clones, roughly 85% seen once. The donors comprised healthy bone marrow donors. This sample is drawn from a study of cytomegalovirus exposure and HLA in healthy donors. The CDR3 runs to 17 residues. In germline, CDR1 is SGHAT, CDR2 FQNNGV. The V and J ends lost 1 base and 8 bases, in that order; junction bases with no gene match: 11.

The rearrangement joins TRBV11-2 to TRBJ2-2, with TRBD2 matching 9 bases. The sample was PBMCs. The TCR sequence derives from a man in his forties in good health and CMV-seropositive. The CDR3 DNA follows: TGTGCCAGCAGCTTAGGACCAGCGGGAGGCCTAGGAGGGGAGCTGTTTTTT. Residues: CASSLGPAGGLGGELFF.